Below, one T cell receptor beta chain is given with its context. The antigen remains unidentified. The entry originates in a study of post-analysis software for immune sequencing data. Regarding the study as a whole: Patients used a handful of TRBV segments, including TRBV5-6, TRBV5-1 and TRBV20-1, more often than controls.

Included in the TCR beta cDNA libraries were unique molecular identifiers. TCRdb re-analysed the PCR reads in MiXCR, keeping a single row per CDR3 protein. The sample holds about 820,000 distinct CDR3 sequences, around 50% seen once. The CDR3 runs to 14 residues. Looked up from germline, CDR1 is DFQATT and CDR2 is SNEGSKA (reference sequence). The germline V and J ends were trimmed by 0 bases and 2 bases, with 11 bases remaining between them. The sequenced sample was blood. V gene TRBV20-1 combines with J gene TRBJ2-7; D gene ambiguous. The sequence derives from a girl aged 5-17 years with multiple sclerosis. CDR3 residues: CSARDNKRPYEQYF. The CDR3 DNA reads TGCAGTGCTAGAGATAACAAGCGCCCCTACGAGCAGTACTTC.